This TCR beta chain stems from a study of human T cells and chemical hapten exposure. This sample's time point: patch test 2, 6 weeks after DPC sensitization. Treatment defined: therapeutic diphenylcyclopropenone sensitization with weekly scalp DPC. TCRdb reprocessed the RACE reads with MiXCR, giving one entry per CDR3 protein. Seen here are over 35,000 distinct CDR3 sequences, just under 9% observed once, and the top ten hold 14% to 15%. V was clipped by 4 bases and J by 3 bases, with 12 bases between them. Germline V CDR1 and CDR2: MNHEY, SVGEGT. The CDR3 totals 14 residues. Sample: whole blood, taken in connection with sensitization to the hapten diphenylcyclopropenone (DPC). The chain uses TRBV6-2 or TRBV6-3 and TRBJ2-5; TRBD2 might be the D (6 bases). This TCR derives from a woman in her 40s with alopecia areata. Some clones in this sample may be carry-over from other donors' samples. The CDR3 loop is CASSFSGTEETQYF. CDR3 in DNA: TGTGCCAGCAGTTTCTCCGGGACTGAAGAGACCCAGTACTTC.